These 24 T cell receptor beta chains originate from one sample sequenced in a study of blood T cell repertoires in COVID-19. TCRdb's table, derived via immunoSEQ multiplex PCR, lists solely in-frame clones and lacks some. This sample yields hundreds of thousands of clones, of which 88% are seen a single time; about 1% belongs to the top ten. What was sequenced was PBMCs or T cells enriched from blood (not recorded which). These receptors were taken from a woman aged 25 to 39 who had recovered from COVID-19.

The V gene is TRBV7-3, the J gene TRBJ1-6; D uncertain. The V and J ends lost 3 bases and 12 bases respectively, with 9 bases between them. CDR3 size: 12 residues. CDR1 and CDR2 (germline): SGHTA, FQGTGA. CDR3 nucleotides: TGTGCCAGCAGCTTTCAACTAGGACCCCTCCACTTT. It encodes CASSFQLGPLHF.

This sequence joins TRBV2 and TRBJ2-2, with 7 nucleotides matching TRBD1. The CDR3 sequence is 16 residues long. V trimming: 1 base; J trimming: 7 bases; junction bases outside the gene matches: 9. In germline, CDR1 is SNHLY, CDR2 FYNNEI. In nucleotides, the CDR3 is TGTGCCAGCAGTGAAGAAGGGGGCAGGGGCGGCGGGGAGCTGTTTTTT. Amino acid sequence: CASSEEGGRGGGELFF.

V usage is TRBV5-1 and J usage is TRBJ1-2; TRBD1 agrees at 10 bases. V shed 4 bases, J shed 5 bases, and the junction held 11 bases outside the gene matches. From germline, CDR1 is SGHRS and CDR2 YFSETQ. The CDR3 consists of 16 residues. The CDR3 region has the DNA TGCGCCAGCAGCCCCGGGACAGGGGTTGTGGAATATGGCTACACCTTC. Translating it yields CASSPGTGVVEYGYTF.

The rearrangement joins TRBV3-1 (or the pseudogene TRBV3-2) to TRBJ2-3, with D uncertain. This CDR3 has 15 residues. Germline CDR1 LGHDT, CDR2 YNNKEL (reference sequence). Trimming took off 0 bases at V and 4 bases at J, with 11 bases between the two ends. The CDR3 region is CASSQETWAADTQYF. CDR3 sequence (DNA): TGTGCCAGCAGCCAAGAAACGTGGGCCGCAGATACGCAGTATTTT.

The V gene is TRBV2, the J gene TRBJ1-6; a possible D gene is TRBD1 (5 bases). CDR1 and CDR2 from the germline V gene are SNHLY and FYNNEI. This CDR3 region has 14 residues. Trimming cost V 6 bases and J 11 bases, with 17 bases left between them. CDR3 protein: CASRWGKRNPPLHF. CDR3 coding DNA: TGTGCCAGCAGATGGGGCAAGAGGAACCCACCCCTCCACTTT.

The chain carries TRBV6-1 and TRBJ1-5; D unclear. V lost 1 base and J lost 0, with 13 bases in between. Germline CDR1 MNHNS, CDR2 SASEGT. The CDR3 sequence is 17 residues long. The CDR3 region is CASSEGAGMISNQPQHF. As DNA, the CDR3 is TGTGCCAGCAGTGAAGGGGCGGGGATGATTAGCAATCAGCCCCAGCATTTT.

This chain uses TRBV28 with TRBJ1-1; 7 bases line up with TRBD1. Germline-derived CDR1 and CDR2 are MDHEN and SYDVKM. This CDR3 is built from 13 residues. The ends lost 11 bases at V and 6 bases at J; junction bases unmatched: 12. The CDR3 region is CAARQGGVSEAFF. The DNA of the CDR3 is TGTGCCGCGAGACAGGGAGGTGTTTCTGAAGCTTTCTTT.

V is TRBV7-2 and J is TRBJ2-5; 7 bases align to TRBD1. The CDR3 extends over 13 amino acids. Germline V gene sequence: CDR1 SGHTA, CDR2 FQGNSA. Trimming removed 5 bases from V and 9 bases from J; junction bases left unmatched: 9. DNA of the CDR3: TGTGCCAGCAGCACAACAGGGGTCTCGGCCCAGTACTTC. It specifies CASSTTGVSAQYF. The full variable domain, its missing parts supplied by reference TRBV7-2 and TRBJ2-5, is GAGVSQSPSNKVTEKGKDVELRCDPISGHTALYWYRQSLGQGLEFLIYFQGNSAPDKSGLPSDRFSAERTGGSVSTLTIQRTQQEDSAVYLCASSTTGVSAQYFGPGTRLLVL.

Only one count was recorded for this clone. Other nucleotide sequences in the sample specify the same CDR3. The chain recombines TRBV9 with TRBJ1-1; 8 bases are shared with TRBD1. This CDR3 is 14 amino acids long. In germline, CDR1 is SGDLS, CDR2 YYNGEE. Trimming removed 3 bases from V and 2 bases from J; junction bases left unmatched: 3. The CDR3 sequence is CASSAGQGNTEAFF. DNA for the CDR3: TGTGCCAGCAGCGCAGGACAGGGAAACACTGAAGCTTTCTTT.

V usage is TRBV28 and J usage is TRBJ1-5; D gene unclear. This CDR3 is 14 amino acids long. Germline V gene sequence: CDR1 MDHEN, CDR2 SYDVKM. Trimming took 3 bases from V and 5 from J, leaving 11 bases between them. CDR3 amino acids: CASSFDLKDQPQHF. In DNA form, the CDR3 reads TGTGCCAGCAGTTTTGACTTAAAGGATCAGCCCCAGCATTTT.

The chain links TRBV28 to TRBJ1-5, with a weak D call TRBD1 (6 bases). The germline V and J ends were trimmed by 2 bases and 6 bases, with 14 bases remaining between them. The germline CDR1 and CDR2 sequences are MDHEN and SYDVKM. This CDR3 region has 15 residues. The CDR3 bases are TGTGCCAGCAGTTTAGCAGGGGCAAATGGTCAGCCCCAGCATTTT. Translating gives CASSLAGANGQPQHF.

The chain recombines TRBV7-9 with TRBJ1-5; 10 bases align to TRBD1. There are 15 residues in the CDR3. The V gene end was trimmed by 1 base and the J gene end by 5 bases; junction bases not matched to a gene: 2. The germline CDR1 and CDR2 sequences are SEHNR and FQNEAQ (reference sequence). As DNA, the CDR3 is TGTGCCAGCAGCTTAGGGGGACAGGGGTATCAGCCCCAGCATTTT. Translated: CASSLGGQGYQPQHF.

The CDR3 region is CASSSDRVRGYTF. The CDR3 coding sequence is TGTGCCAGCAGCTCCGACAGGGTCCGGGGCTACACCTTC. The V and J genes are TRBV7-2 and TRBJ1-2, with 7 bases fitting TRBD1. The CDR3 covers 13 residues. The V and J ends lost 4 bases and 8 bases, in that order; junction bases with no gene match: 7. Per germline, CDR1 SGHTA and CDR2 FQGNSA.

This clone was counted once. The chain employs TRBV6-5 and TRBJ2-7; 9 bases fit TRBD1. This CDR3 spans 15 amino acids. V was clipped by 2 bases and J by 6 bases; unmatched bases: 8. CDR1 MNHEY and CDR2 SVGAGI come from the germline V gene. The CDR3 coding sequence is TGTGCCAGCAGTTACCGCCCCGGGACAGGGAGCGAGCAGTACTTC. Translating gives CASSYRPGTGSEQYF.

This chain links TRBV28 with TRBJ2-1; 12 nucleotides match TRBD2. There are 13 residues in the CDR3. Germline V lookup: CDR1 MDHEN, CDR2 SYDVKM. The junction had 4 bases not matched to a gene; V was cut back by 8 bases and J by 8 bases. CDR3 amino acids: CASATSGSDEQFF. The CDR3 coding sequence is TGTGCCAGCGCGACTAGCGGGAGCGATGAGCAGTTCTTC.

The gene calls are TRBV5-1 and TRBJ2-7; 11 positions match TRBD2. The germline CDR1 and CDR2 sequences are SGHRS and YFSETQ. The CDR3 sequence is 14 residues long. J lost 3 bases, V lost 3 bases, and 2 bases had no gene match. The DNA of the CDR3 is TGCGCCAGCAGCTACGGGACTAGCGGCTACGAGCAGTACTTC. This gives the protein CASSYGTSGYEQYF.

CDR3 protein: CASSQYTYGYTF. The CDR3 DNA reads TGTGCCAGCAGCCAATATACATATGGCTACACCTTC. The rearrangement links TRBV4-2 to TRBJ1-2; D is undetermined. The germline V and J ends were trimmed by 2 bases and 5 bases, with 6 bases remaining between them. The germline gives CDR1 LGHNA, CDR2 YNFKEQ. The CDR3 is made up of 12 amino acids.

The chain couples TRBV27 to TRBJ1-2, with TRBD1 matching 9 bases. With V trimmed by 2 bases and J by 3 bases, 10 bases remained unmatched. The CDR3 consists of 17 residues. From germline, CDR1 is MNHEY and CDR2 SMNVEV (reference sequence). For the CDR3, the DNA is TGTGCCAGCAGTTTAACCTGGACAGGGGAAACCGACTATGGCTACACCTTC. This translates into CASSLTWTGETDYGYTF.

The chain combines TRBV9 with TRBJ1-2, with 8 bases matching TRBD1. This CDR3 comprises 16 residues. V shed 3 bases, J shed 1 base, and the junction held 8 bases outside the gene matches. Germline V CDR1 and CDR2: SGDLS, YYNGEE. For the CDR3, the DNA is TGTGCCAGCAGCGCGACGGGACAGGCCTATAACTATGGCTACACCTTC. Translated, it gives CASSATGQAYNYGYTF. The variable domain in full, with the rest retrieved from reference TRBV9 and TRBJ1-2, is DSGVTQTPKHLITATGQRVTLRCSPRSGDLSVYWYQQSLDQGLQFLIQYYNGEERAKGNILERFSAQQFPDLHSELNLSSLELGDSALYFCASSATGQAYNYGYTFGSGTRLTVV.

The chain employs TRBV7-3 and TRBJ1-2; D might be TRBD1 (6 bases). Per germline, CDR1 SGHTA and CDR2 FQGTGA. Trimming removed 0 bases from V and 4 bases from J, with 12 bases in between. This CDR3 has 15 amino acids. This chain's CDR3 is CASSLTRTAPYGYTF. DNA of the CDR3: TGTGCCAGCAGCTTAACTCGGACAGCCCCCTATGGCTACACCTTC.

The V and J genes are TRBV25-1 and TRBJ1-1; D call uncertain. Germline loops: CDR1 MGHDK, CDR2 SYGVNS. V was trimmed by 5 bases and J by 9 bases, leaving 19 bases between them. This CDR3 comprises 14 residues. The CDR3 sequence: CASSPRTGEPKAFF. The CDR3 DNA follows: TGTGCCAGCAGTCCGCGGACGGGAGAACCAAAAGCTTTCTTT.

The chain links TRBV18 to TRBJ2-7; 7 nucleotides align to TRBD1. After removal of 4 bases from V and 0 bases from J, the junction contained 6 bases not matched to a gene. Germline V gives CDR1 KGHSH, CDR2 LQKENI. This CDR3 comprises 15 residues. The chain's CDR3 is CASSLPGQTSYEQYF. CDR3 sequence (DNA): TGTGCCAGCTCACTACCGGGACAGACCTCCTACGAGCAGTACTTC.

This clone was seen only once. The chain has TRBV4-3 and TRBJ1-5; possibly TRBD1 for D (5 bases). The ends were cut back, 4 bases at V and 6 bases at J, with 16 bases in the middle. From germline, CDR1 is LGHNA and CDR2 YSLEER. The CDR3 sequence is 15 residues long. The CDR3 DNA reads TGCGCCAGCAGCCCCGTCAGATCAGGGATTCAGCCCCAGCATTTT. Translation: CASSPVRSGIQPQHF.

The chain is built from TRBV19 and TRBJ1-1, with D possibly matching TRBD1 (5 bases). The length of the CDR3 is 13 residues. V was cut by 4 bases and J by 4 bases, with 10 bases left in between. The germline V gene has CDR1 LNHDA and CDR2 SQIVND (reference sequence). The CDR3: CASSKVGGTEAFF. The CDR3 DNA sequence: TGTGCCAGTAGTAAAGTGGGGGGCACTGAAGCTTTCTTT.